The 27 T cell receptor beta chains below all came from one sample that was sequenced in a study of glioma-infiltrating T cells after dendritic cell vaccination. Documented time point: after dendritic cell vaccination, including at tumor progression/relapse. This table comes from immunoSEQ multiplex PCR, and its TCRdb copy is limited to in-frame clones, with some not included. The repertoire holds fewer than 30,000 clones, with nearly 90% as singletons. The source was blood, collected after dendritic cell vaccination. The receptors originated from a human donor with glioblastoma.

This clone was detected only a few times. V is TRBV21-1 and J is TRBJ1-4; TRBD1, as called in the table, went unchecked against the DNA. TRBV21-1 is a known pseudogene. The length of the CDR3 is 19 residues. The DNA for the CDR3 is TGTGCCAGCAGCAAACTCCAAACGATCAGGGTCCCAAAGAATGAAAAACTGTTTTTT. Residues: CASSKLQTIRVPKNEKLFF.

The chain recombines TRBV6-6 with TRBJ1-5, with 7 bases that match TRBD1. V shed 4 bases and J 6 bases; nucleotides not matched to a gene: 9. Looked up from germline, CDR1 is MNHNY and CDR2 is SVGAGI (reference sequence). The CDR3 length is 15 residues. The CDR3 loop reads CASSLLGGASQPQHF. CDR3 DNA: TGTGCCAGCAGTTTACTAGGGGGCGCTTCTCAGCCCCAGCATTTT.

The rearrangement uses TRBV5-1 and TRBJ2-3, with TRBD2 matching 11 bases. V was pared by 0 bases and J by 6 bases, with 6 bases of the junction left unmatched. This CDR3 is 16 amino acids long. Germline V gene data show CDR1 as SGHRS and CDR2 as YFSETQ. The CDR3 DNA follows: TGCGCCAGCAGCTTGGATATAGCGGGGGGGCCGGATACGCAGTATTTT. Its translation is CASSLDIAGGPDTQYF.

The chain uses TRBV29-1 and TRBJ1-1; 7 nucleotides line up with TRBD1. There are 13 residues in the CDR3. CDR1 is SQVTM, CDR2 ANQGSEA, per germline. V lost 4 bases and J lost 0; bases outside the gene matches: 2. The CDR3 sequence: CSVGGQLNTEAFF. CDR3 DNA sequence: TGCAGCGTTGGGGGACAGCTGAACACTGAAGCTTTCTTT.

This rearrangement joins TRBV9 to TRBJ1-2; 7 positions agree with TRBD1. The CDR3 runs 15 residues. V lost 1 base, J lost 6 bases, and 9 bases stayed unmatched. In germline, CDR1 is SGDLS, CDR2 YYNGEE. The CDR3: CASSVRTPGGDGYTF. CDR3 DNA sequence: TGTGCCAGCAGCGTACGGACCCCAGGGGGTGATGGCTACACCTTC. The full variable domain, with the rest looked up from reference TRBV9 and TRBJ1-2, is DSGVTQTPKHLITATGQRVTLRCSPRSGDLSVYWYQQSLDQGLQFLIQYYNGEERAKGNILERFSAQQFPDLHSELNLSSLELGDSALYFCASSVRTPGGDGYTFGSGTRLTVV.

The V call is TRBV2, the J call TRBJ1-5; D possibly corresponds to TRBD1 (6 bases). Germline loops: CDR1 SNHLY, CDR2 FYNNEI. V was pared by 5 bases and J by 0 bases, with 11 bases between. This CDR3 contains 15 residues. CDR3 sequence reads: CASSSGDYSNQPQHF. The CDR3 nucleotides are TGTGCCAGCAGTTCAGGGGACTATAGCAATCAGCCCCAGCATTTT. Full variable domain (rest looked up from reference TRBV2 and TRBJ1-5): EPEVTQTPSHQVTQMGQEVILRCVPISNHLYFYWYRQILGQKVEFLVSFYNNEISEKSEIFDDQFSVERPDGSNFTLKIRSTKLEDSAMYFCASSSGDYSNQPQHFGDGTRLSIL.

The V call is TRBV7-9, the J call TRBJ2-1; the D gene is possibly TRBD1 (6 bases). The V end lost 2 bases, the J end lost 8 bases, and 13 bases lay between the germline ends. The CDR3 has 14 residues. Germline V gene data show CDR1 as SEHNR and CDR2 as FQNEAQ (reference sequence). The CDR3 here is CASSLSQGMDEQFF. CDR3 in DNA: TGTGCCAGCAGCTTAAGTCAGGGGATGGATGAGCAGTTCTTC. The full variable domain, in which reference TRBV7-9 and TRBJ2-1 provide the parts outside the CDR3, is DTGVSQNPRHKITKRGQNVTFRCDPISEHNRLYWYRQTLGQGPEFLTYFQNEAQLEKSRLLSDRFSAERPKGSFSTLEIQRTEQGDSAMYLCASSLSQGMDEQFFGPGTRLTVL.

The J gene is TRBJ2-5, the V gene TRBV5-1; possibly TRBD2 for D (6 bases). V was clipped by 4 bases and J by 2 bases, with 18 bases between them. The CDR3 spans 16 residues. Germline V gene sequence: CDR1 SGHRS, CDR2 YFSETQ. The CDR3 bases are TGCGCCAGCAGCCCACTAGTGGCGGGGCCACAAGAGACCCAGTACTTC. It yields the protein CASSPLVAGPQETQYF. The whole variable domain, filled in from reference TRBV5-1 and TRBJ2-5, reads KAGVTQTPRYLIKTRGQQVTLSCSPISGHRSVSWYQQTPGQGLQFLFEYFSETQRNKGNFPGRFSGRQFSNSRSEMNVSTLELGDSALYLCASSPLVAGPQETQYFGPGTRLLVL.

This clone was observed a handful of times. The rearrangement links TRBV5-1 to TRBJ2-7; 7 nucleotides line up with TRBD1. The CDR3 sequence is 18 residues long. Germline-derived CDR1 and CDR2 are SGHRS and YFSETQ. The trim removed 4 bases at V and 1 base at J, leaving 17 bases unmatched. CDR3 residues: CASSTNPDRDGFSYEQYF. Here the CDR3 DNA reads TGCGCCAGCAGCACCAACCCCGACAGGGATGGATTTTCCTACGAGCAGTACTTC.

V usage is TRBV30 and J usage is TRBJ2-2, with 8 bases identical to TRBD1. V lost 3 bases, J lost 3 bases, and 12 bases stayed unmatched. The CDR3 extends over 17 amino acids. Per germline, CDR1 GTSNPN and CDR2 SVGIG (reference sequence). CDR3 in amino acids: CAWRTMDRAYDTGELFF. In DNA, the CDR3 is TGTGCCTGGAGGACAATGGACAGGGCGTACGACACCGGGGAGCTGTTTTTT.

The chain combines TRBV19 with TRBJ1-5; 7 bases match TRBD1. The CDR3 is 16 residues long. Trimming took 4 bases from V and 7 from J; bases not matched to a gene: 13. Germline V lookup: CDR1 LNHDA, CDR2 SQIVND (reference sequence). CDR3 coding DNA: TGTGCCAGTAGTAACCCTAACAGGGGTGGTCGGCAGCCCCAGCATTTT. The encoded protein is CASSNPNRGGRQPQHF.

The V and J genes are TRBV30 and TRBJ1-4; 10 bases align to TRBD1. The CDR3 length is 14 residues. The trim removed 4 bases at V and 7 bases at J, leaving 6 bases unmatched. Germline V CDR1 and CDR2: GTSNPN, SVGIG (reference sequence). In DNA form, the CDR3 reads TGTGCCTGGACTCCGGGACAGGGGCGTGAAAAACTGTTTTTT. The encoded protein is CAWTPGQGREKLFF.

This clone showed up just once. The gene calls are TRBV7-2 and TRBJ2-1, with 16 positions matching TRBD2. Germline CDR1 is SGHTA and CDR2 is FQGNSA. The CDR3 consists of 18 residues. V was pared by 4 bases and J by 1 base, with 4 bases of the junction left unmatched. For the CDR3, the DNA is TGTGCCAGCAGCTCGGGACTAGCGGGGGGGCCATCCTACAATGAGCAGTTCTTC. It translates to CASSSGLAGGPSYNEQFF.

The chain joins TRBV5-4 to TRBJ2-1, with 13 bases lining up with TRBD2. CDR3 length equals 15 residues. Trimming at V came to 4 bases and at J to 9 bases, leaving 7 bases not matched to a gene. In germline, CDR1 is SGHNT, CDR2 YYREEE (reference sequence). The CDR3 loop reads CASSLTSGGTGEQFF. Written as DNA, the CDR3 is TGTGCCAGCAGCCTGACTAGCGGGGGGACCGGTGAGCAGTTCTTC.

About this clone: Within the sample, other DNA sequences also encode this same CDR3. Here the CDR3 reads CASSFRGEGSSPLHF. For the CDR3, the DNA is TGTGCCAGCAGCTTTCGAGGGGAGGGTAGTTCCCCCCTCCACTTT. The chain joins TRBV5-5 to TRBJ1-6; maybe TRBD1 (5 bases). Trimming shortened V by 2 bases and J by 13 bases, and 19 bases separated the two germline ends. Looked up from germline, CDR1 is SGHKS and CDR2 is YYEKEE (reference sequence). The CDR3 sequence is 15 residues long.

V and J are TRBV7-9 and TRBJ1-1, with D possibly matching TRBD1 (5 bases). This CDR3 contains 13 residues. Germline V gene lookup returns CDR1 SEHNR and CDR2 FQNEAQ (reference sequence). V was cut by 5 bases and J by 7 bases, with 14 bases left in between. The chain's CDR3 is CASSQIGGSEAFF. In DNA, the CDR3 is TGTGCCAGCAGCCAGATCGGGGGTAGTGAAGCTTTCTTT.

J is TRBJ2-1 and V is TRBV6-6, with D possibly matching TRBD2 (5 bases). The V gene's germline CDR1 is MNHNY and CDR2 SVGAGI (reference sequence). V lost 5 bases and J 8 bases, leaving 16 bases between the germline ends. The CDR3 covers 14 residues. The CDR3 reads CASSPPGYLDEQFF. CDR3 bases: TGTGCCAGCAGTCCTCCGGGGTACCTCGATGAGCAGTTCTTC.

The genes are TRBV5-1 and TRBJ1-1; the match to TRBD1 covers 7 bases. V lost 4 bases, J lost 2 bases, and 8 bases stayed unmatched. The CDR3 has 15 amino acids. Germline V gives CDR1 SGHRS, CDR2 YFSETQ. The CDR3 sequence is CASSGGRQGNTEAFF. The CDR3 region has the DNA TGCGCCAGCAGCGGAGGACGACAGGGCAACACTGAAGCTTTCTTT.

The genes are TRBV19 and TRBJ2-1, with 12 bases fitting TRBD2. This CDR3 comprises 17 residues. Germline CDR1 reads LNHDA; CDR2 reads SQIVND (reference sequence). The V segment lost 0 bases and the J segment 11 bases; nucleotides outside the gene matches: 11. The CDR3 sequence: CASSIDIGASGGGKQFF. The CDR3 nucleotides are TGTGCCAGTAGTATAGATATTGGGGCTAGCGGGGGGGGCAAGCAGTTCTTC. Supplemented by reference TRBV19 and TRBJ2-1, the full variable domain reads DGGITQSPKYLFRKEGQNVTLSCEQNLNHDAMYWYRQDPGQGLRLIYYSQIVNDFQKGDIAEGYSVSREKKESFPLTVTSAQKNPTAFYLCASSIDIGASGGGKQFFGPGTRLTVL.

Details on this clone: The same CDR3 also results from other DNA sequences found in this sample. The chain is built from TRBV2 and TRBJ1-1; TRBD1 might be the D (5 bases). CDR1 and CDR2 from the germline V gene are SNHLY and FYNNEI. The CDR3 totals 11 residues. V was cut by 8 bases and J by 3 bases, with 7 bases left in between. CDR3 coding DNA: TGTGCCAGCCAGGGCTACACTGAAGCTTTCTTT. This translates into CASQGYTEAFF.

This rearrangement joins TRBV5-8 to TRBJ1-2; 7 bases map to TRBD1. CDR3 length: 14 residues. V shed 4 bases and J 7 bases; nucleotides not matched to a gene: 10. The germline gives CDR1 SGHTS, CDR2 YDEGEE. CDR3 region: CASSRGTAERGYTF. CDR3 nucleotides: TGTGCCAGCAGCCGGGGGACAGCCGAGCGTGGCTACACCTTC.

The CDR3 coding sequence is TGTGCCAGCAGTCAAGGAACGGTTGGAGGAGATACGCAGTATTTT. Protein sequence: CASSQGTVGGDTQYF. This chain joins TRBV27 and TRBJ2-3, with a tentative D call TRBD2 (5 bases). The germline V and J ends were trimmed by 5 bases and 5 bases, with 17 bases remaining between them. The germline V gene has CDR1 MNHEY and CDR2 SMNVEV (reference sequence). The CDR3 covers 15 residues.

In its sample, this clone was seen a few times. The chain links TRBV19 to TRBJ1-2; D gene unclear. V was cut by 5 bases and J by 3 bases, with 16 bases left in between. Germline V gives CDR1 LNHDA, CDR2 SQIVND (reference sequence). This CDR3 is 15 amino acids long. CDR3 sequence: CASSPWEGEDYGYTF. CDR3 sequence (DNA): TGTGCCAGTAGTCCTTGGGAGGGCGAGGACTATGGCTACACCTTC.

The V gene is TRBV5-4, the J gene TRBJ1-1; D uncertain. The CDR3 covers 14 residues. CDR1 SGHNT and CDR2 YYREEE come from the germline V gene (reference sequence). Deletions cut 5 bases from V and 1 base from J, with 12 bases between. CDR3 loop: CASRGSRGNTEAFF. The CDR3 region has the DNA TGTGCCAGCAGGGGTAGCCGTGGGAACACTGAAGCTTTCTTT.

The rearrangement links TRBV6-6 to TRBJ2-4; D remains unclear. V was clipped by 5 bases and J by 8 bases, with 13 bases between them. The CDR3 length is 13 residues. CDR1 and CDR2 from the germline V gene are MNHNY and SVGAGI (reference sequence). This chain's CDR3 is CASSENPLDIQYF. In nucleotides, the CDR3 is TGTGCCAGCAGTGAGAACCCACTCGACATTCAGTACTTC.

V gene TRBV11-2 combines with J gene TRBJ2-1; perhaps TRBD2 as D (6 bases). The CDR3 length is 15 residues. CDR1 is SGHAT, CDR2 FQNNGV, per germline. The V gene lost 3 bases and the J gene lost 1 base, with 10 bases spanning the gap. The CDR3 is CASSFNRGSYNEQFF. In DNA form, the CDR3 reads TGTGCCAGCAGCTTTAACCGGGGGTCCTACAATGAGCAGTTCTTC.

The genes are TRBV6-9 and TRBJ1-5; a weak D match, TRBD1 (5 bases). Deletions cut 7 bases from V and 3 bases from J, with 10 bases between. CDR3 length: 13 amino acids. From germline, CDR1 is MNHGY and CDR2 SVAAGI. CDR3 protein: CASTKDTNQPQHF. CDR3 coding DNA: TGTGCCAGCACCAAGGACACCAATCAGCCCCAGCATTTT.